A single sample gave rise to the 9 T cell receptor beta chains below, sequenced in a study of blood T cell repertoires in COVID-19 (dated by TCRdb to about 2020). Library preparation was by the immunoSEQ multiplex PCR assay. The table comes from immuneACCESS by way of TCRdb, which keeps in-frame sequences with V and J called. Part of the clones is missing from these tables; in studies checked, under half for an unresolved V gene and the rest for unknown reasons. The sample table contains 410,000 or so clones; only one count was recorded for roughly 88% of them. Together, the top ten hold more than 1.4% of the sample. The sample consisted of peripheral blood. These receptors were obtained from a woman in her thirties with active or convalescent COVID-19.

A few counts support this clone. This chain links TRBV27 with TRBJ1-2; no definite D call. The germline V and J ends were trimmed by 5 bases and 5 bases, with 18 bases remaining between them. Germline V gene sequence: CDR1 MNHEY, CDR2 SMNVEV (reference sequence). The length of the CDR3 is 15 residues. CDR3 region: CASSLTSRATYGYTF. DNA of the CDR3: TGTGCCAGCAGTCTCACGTCGAGGGCGACTTATGGCTACACCTTC.

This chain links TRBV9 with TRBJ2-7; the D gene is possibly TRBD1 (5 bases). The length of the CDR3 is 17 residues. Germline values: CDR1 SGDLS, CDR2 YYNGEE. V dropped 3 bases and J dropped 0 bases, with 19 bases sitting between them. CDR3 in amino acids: CASSAARASAFSYEQYF. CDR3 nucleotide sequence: TGTGCCAGCAGCGCCGCCAGGGCCAGCGCGTTCTCCTACGAGCAGTACTTC.

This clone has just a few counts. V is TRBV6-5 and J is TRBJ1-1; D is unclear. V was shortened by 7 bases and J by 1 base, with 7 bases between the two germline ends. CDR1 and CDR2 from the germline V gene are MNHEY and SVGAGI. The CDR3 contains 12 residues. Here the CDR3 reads CASTGRNTEAFF. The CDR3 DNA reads TGTGCCAGCACCGGGAGGAACACTGAAGCTTTCTTT.

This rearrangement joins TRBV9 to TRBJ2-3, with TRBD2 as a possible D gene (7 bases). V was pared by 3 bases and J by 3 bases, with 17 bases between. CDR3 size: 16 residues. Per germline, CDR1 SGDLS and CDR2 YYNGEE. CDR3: CASSAWGGQGTDTQYF. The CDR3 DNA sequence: TGTGCCAGCAGCGCCTGGGGGGGGCAGGGGACAGATACGCAGTATTTT.

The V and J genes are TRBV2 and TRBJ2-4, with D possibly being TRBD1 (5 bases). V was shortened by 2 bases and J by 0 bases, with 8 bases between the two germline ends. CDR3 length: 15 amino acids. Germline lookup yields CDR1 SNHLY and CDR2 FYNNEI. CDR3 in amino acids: CASSELGLAKNIQYF. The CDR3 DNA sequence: TGTGCCAGCAGTGAATTGGGGCTAGCCAAAAACATTCAGTACTTC.

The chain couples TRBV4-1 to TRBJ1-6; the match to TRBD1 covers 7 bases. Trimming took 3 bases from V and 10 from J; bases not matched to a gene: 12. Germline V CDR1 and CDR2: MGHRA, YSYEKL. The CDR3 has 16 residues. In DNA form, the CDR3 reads TGCGCCAGCAGCCATAGTACCGGGACAGTAAGATCACCCCTCCACTTT. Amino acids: CASSHSTGTVRSPLHF.

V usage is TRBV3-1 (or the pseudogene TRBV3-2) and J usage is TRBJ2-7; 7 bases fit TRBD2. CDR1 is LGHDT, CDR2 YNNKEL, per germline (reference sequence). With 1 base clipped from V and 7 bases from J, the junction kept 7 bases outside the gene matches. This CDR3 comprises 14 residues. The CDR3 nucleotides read TGTGCCAGCAGCCAAGCGAGCGGGGCGGGTGAGCAGTACTTC. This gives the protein CASSQASGAGEQYF.

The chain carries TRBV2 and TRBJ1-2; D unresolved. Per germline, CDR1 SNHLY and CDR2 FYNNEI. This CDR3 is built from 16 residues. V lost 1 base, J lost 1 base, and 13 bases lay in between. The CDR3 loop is CASSEESGQLNYGYTF. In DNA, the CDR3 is TGTGCCAGCAGTGAAGAGAGCGGCCAACTTAACTATGGCTACACCTTC.

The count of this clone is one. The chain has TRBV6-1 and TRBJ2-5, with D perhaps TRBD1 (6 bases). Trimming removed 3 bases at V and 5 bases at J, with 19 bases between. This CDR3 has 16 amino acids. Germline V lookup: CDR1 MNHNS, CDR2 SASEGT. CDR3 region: CASSDRLRGIGETQYF. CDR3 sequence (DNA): TGTGCCAGCAGTGATCGTCTGAGGGGGATAGGGGAGACCCAGTACTTC.